This paragraph covers one T cell receptor beta chain sequence. The protocol was immunoSEQ multiplex PCR, while the TCRdb copy is restricted to in-frame clones and leaves out a portion. The sample contains roughly 25,000 clones, 80% to 85% of which appear only once. This sample is drawn from a study of PD-L1 blockade in urothelial cancer. Germline CDR1 is LNHNV and CDR2 is YYDKDF (reference sequence). Trimming cost V 0 bases and J 4 bases; bases outside gene matches: 3. The CDR3 runs 16 residues. The V call is TRBV15, the J call TRBJ2-5, with TRBD2 matching 12 bases. The sequence was collected from a man between 65 and 85 years old with urothelial cancer. This material consisted of PBMCs, taken around atezolizumab (anti-PD-L1) treatment. CDR3 amino acids: CATSRDGTSGRETQYF. CDR3 in DNA: TGTGCCACCAGCAGAGATGGGACTAGCGGGCGAGAGACCCAGTACTTC.